This passage covers 17 T cell receptor beta chains from one sample sequenced in a study of identical twins (dated by TCRdb to 2016 to 2018). The library was made by 5' RACE. TCRdb records Illumina HiSeq 2000 as the sequencer. The public reads were reprocessed in TCRdb via fastp at Q25 and MiXCR, keeping in-frame beta chains. Under each unique CDR3 protein, matching rows form one entry showing the most common genes and DNA. This sample is represented by approximately 590,000 distinct CDR3 sequences; nearly 10% of them were singletons. The ten largest account for roughly 3% of the sample. These same records also appear under a second study, on yellow fever vaccine responses in identical twins.

Sequenced: PBMCs. The origin of the receptors is a woman aged 18-35 years in good health.

The CDR3 region has the DNA TGTGCCAGCAGCTTGTCCGCCGCAACGAACACCGGGGAGCTGTTTTTT. Amino acid sequence: CASSLSAATNTGELFF. The chain employs TRBV5-5 and TRBJ2-2, with unresolved D. V dropped 1 base and J dropped 0 bases, with 10 bases sitting between them. This CDR3 has 16 amino acids. CDR1 SGHKS and CDR2 YYEKEE come from the germline V gene (reference sequence).

This clonotype has just a few counts. The gene calls are TRBV12-3 or TRBV12-4 and TRBJ1-6; 9 bases fit TRBD1. Unmatched junction bases numbered 5, after V lost 5 bases and J lost 9 bases. There are 14 residues in the CDR3. The CDR3 spells CASSKQGARSPLHF. The CDR3 coding sequence is TGTGCCAGCAGTAAACAGGGGGCGCGTTCACCCCTCCACTTT.

The rearrangement links TRBV5-6 to TRBJ2-6; D uncertain. V was clipped by 6 bases and J by 4 bases, with 14 bases between them. This CDR3 has 15 amino acids. CDR1 is SGHDT, CDR2 YYEEEE, per germline. This chain's CDR3 is CASKPRAVGANVLTF. CDR3 sequence (DNA): TGTGCCAGCAAACCCCGCGCGGTGGGGGCCAACGTCCTGACTTTC.

This clonotype showed up many times. The V call is TRBV7-9, the J call TRBJ2-6, with 8 bases identical to TRBD2. J was trimmed by 0 bases and V by 4 bases; bases with no gene match: 2. From germline, CDR1 is SEHNR and CDR2 FQNEAQ (reference sequence). The CDR3 consists of 16 residues. Written as DNA, the CDR3 is TGTGCCAGCAGCTACCGGGAGGGCTCTGGGGCCAACGTCCTGACTTTC. This translates into CASSYREGSGANVLTF.

V and J are TRBV21-1 and TRBJ2-3; TRBD1 is the table's D call and was not checked against the DNA. TRBV21-1 is given as a pseudogene. This CDR3 contains 20 residues. CDR3 sequence reads: CASSVRHPGQVQLRWDTQYF. CDR3 sequence (DNA): TGTGCCAGCAGCGTACGTCATCCCGGACAGGTGCAACTTAGGTGGGATACGCAGTATTTT.

V is TRBV12-3 or TRBV12-4 and J is TRBJ2-3, with 7 bases fitting TRBD2. The trim removed 6 bases at V and 1 base at J, leaving 13 bases unmatched. The CDR3 contains 17 residues. The CDR3 coding sequence is TGTGCCAGCAGACCCCCCGGGTCGGGGGGTCGCACAGATACGCAGTATTTT. This sequence encodes CASRPPGSGGRTDTQYF.

This clonotype was seen many times. The V call is TRBV12-3 or TRBV12-4, the J call TRBJ1-3; D may be TRBD1 (5 bases). The CDR3 totals 14 residues. Trimming left V 6 bases short and J 0 bases short, with 9 bases between. CDR3 coding DNA: TGTGCCAGCAGATTGGACAACTCTGGAAACACCATATATTTT. Its protein is CASRLDNSGNTIYF.

At least ten counts were recorded for this clonotype. The chain links TRBV7-8 to TRBJ1-4; D is uncertain. The V gene's germline CDR1 is SGHVS and CDR2 FQNEAQ. V lost 6 bases and J 10 bases, leaving 12 bases between the germline ends. The length of the CDR3 is 12 residues. The chain's CDR3 is CASRPRPGKLFF. The CDR3, as DNA: TGTGCCAGCAGACCTAGACCGGGAAAACTGTTTTTT.

This sequence joins TRBV6-5 and TRBJ2-3; 10 nucleotides align to TRBD2. Trimming removed 0 bases from V and 6 bases from J; junction bases left unmatched: 12. This CDR3 region has 18 residues. Germline V lookup: CDR1 MNHEY, CDR2 SVGAGI. Here the CDR3 DNA reads TGTGCCAGCAGTTACTCGATGAGCGGGGGGGCTTTTTTCGATACGCAGTATTTT. This translates into CASSYSMSGGAFFDTQYF.

The sample holds a few counts of this clonotype. V usage is TRBV12-5 and J usage is TRBJ1-1; D remains ambiguous. Trimming shortened V by 6 bases and J by 0 bases, and 5 bases separated the two germline ends. Germline V gives CDR1 LGHNT, CDR2 FRNRAP. This CDR3 is built from 12 residues. CDR3 amino acids: CASGLVNTEAFF. In DNA, the CDR3 is TGTGCTAGTGGCTTAGTGAACACTGAAGCTTTCTTT.

This clonotype was found many times. V and J are TRBV29-1 and TRBJ2-1; either TRBD1 or TRBD2 may fit D (5 bases each). This CDR3 contains 14 residues. Germline V gene data show CDR1 as SQVTM and CDR2 as ANQGSEA. CDR3 residues: CGIAGTRLNNEQFF. In nucleotides, the CDR3 is TGCGGAATAGCCGGGACCCGCCTTAACAATGAGCAGTTCTTC.

CDR3 region: CASSGGGVTDTQYF. CDR3 bases: TGTGCCAGCAGCGGAGGTGGCGTAACAGATACGCAGTATTTT. The chain carries TRBV9 and TRBJ2-3; D ambiguous. Germline assignment: CDR1 SGDLS and CDR2 YYNGEE. This CDR3 is built from 14 residues. Trimming pared 3 bases from V and 3 bases from J, leaving 11 bases between.

V and J are TRBV4-3 and TRBJ2-1, with unresolved D. This CDR3 is built from 12 residues. Per the germline V gene, CDR1 is LGHNA and CDR2 is YSLEER. The V and J ends lost 0 bases and 12 bases respectively, with 9 bases between them. CDR3 sequence reads: CASSQDRSPQFF. Here the CDR3 DNA reads TGCGCCAGCAGCCAAGACAGGAGTCCGCAGTTCTTC.

CDR3 sequence (DNA): TGTGCCAGCAGCTTAGCGCTTAGCGGGAGGAACACCGGGGAGCTGTTTTTT. The encoded protein is CASSLALSGRNTGELFF. The rearrangement joins TRBV7-2 to TRBJ2-2; 9 nucleotides agree with TRBD2. J gave up 1 base and V 0 bases, and 3 bases lay outside the gene matches. From germline, CDR1 is SGHTA and CDR2 FQGNSA. The CDR3 length is 17 residues.

In this sample, this clonotype turned up many times. This chain joins TRBV12-3 or TRBV12-4 and TRBJ2-1; tentative D call: TRBD2 (5 bases). V gave up 7 bases and J gave up 1 base, with 11 bases separating them. The CDR3 loop spans 14 amino acids. The CDR3 sequence: CASTTEDSYNEQFF. The CDR3, as DNA: TGTGCCAGCACCACGGAGGATTCCTACAATGAGCAGTTCTTC.

This clonotype was observed a few times. The V gene is TRBV28, the J gene TRBJ2-1; TRBD1 agrees at 11 bases. With 6 bases clipped from V and 6 bases from J, the junction kept 4 bases outside the gene matches. Germline CDR1 and CDR2: MDHEN and SYDVKM. This CDR3 region has 14 residues. CDR3: CASRRGQGANEQFF. Written as DNA, the CDR3 is TGTGCCAGCAGACGCGGACAGGGGGCCAATGAGCAGTTCTTC.

This chain uses TRBV9 with TRBJ2-3, with D hard to call. Germline CDR1 is SGDLS and CDR2 is YYNGEE. The V and J ends lost 1 base and 4 bases respectively, with 4 bases between them. The CDR3 covers 12 residues. The CDR3 is CASSVTADTQYF. The CDR3 region has the DNA TGTGCCAGCAGCGTAACAGCAGATACGCAGTATTTT.